This is a list of T cell receptor beta chains from one sample in a study of blood T cells in healthy people across ages. TCRdb reprocessed the 5' RACE reads with MiXCR, giving one entry per CDR3 protein. Counted here are around 1.7 million distinct CDR3 sequences, about 28% occurring once; the ten biggest clones make up 7.7%. The sequenced material came from blood. These receptors were obtained from a woman aged 30 to 39 in good health. Both conserved end residues are part of each CDR3. A D gene is named only where the DNA matches it firmly. The size entry is marked missing in some rows and otherwise reads once, few, many or a size class.

CASSQDGRGGTDTQYF,TGCGCCAGCAGCCAAGATGGGCGGGGAGGCACAGATACGCAGTATTTT,TRBV4-3,.,TRBJ2-3,.
CSARDGSPLHF,TGCAGTGCTAGAGACGGGTCACCCCTCCACTTT,TRBV20-1,.,TRBJ1-6,.
CASSLGGTVETQYF,TGCGCCAGCAGCTTGGGCGGGACAGTGGAGACCCAGTACTTC,TRBV5-1,.,TRBJ2-5,few
CASGQEANTGELFF,TGCGCCAGCGGCCAAGAAGCGAACACCGGGGAGCTGTTTTTT,TRBV4-1,.,TRBJ2-2,.
CASSQGQVREKLFF,TGTGCCAGCAGTCAGGGACAGGTCCGGGAAAAACTGTTTTTT,TRBV6-5,TRBD1,TRBJ1-4,few
CAWRNRKTSGNTIYF,TGTGCCTGGAGAAATCGTAAAACCTCTGGAAACACCATATATTTT,TRBV30,.,TRBJ1-3,.
CSVAAGVVVLEAQYF,TGCAGCGTTGCAGCGGGGGTGGTTGTCTTAGAGGCCCAGTACTTC,TRBV29-1,TRBD2,TRBJ2-5,.
CASSQEVEGPGSYNEQFF,TGTGCCAGCAGCCAAGAAGTGGAGGGCCCCGGTTCCTACAATGAGCAGTTCTTC,TRBV3-1,.,TRBJ2-1,few
CSARLDGNNQPQHF,TGCAGTGCTAGGTTGGACGGAAATAATCAGCCCCAGCATTTT,TRBV20-1,.,TRBJ1-5,few
CAIREQGARELFF,TGTGCCATCAGGGAACAGGGGGCGCGAGAGCTGTTTTTT,TRBV10-3,TRBD1,TRBJ2-2,.
CASSVSPGGHNEQFF,TGTGCCAGCAGCGTAAGCCCCGGTGGTCACAATGAGCAGTTCTTC,TRBV9,.,TRBJ2-1,.
CASSVYWSSEQFF,TGTGCCAGCAGTGTATATTGGAGCAGTGAGCAGTTCTTC,TRBV2,.,TRBJ2-1,.
CASKASGARNEQYF,TGTGCCAGCAAGGCTAGCGGGGCTCGCAATGAGCAGTACTTC,TRBV2,TRBD2,TRBJ2-5,few
CASSEMWTEQFF,TGTGCCAGCAGTGAAATGTGGACAGAGCAGTTCTTC,TRBV6-1,.,TRBJ2-1,few
CASRGTVRVKNIQYF,TGTGCCAGCAGGGGCACAGTTCGAGTCAAAAACATTCAGTACTTC,TRBV28,.,TRBJ2-4,many
CASSPQGAGANVPTF,TGTGCCAGTAGTCCTCAGGGAGCCGGGGCCAACGTCCCGACTTTC,TRBV19,.,TRBJ2-6,once
CASSVLMGGNEQFF,TGTGCCAGCAGCGTCCTCATGGGGGGGAATGAGCAGTTCTTC,TRBV7-6,TRBD2,TRBJ2-1,few
CASSYSRPVDSYEQYF,TGTGCCAGCAGTTACTCGCGGCCAGTAGACTCCTACGAGCAGTACTTC,TRBV6-6,.,TRBJ2-7,many
CASSPGQALYGYTF,TGTGCCAGCTCACCTGGGCAGGCCCTCTATGGCTACACCTTC,TRBV18,.,TRBJ1-2,few
CSAPSLNGAGGHVRQYF,TGCAGTGCTCCCTCCTTGAACGGGGCGGGAGGGCACGTAAGGCAGTACTTC,TRBV20-1,TRBD2,TRBJ2-5,.
CASAMIGPVLDNEQYF,TGTGCCAGCGCGATGATAGGACCTGTCCTTGACAATGAGCAGTACTTC,TRBV4-2,.,TRBJ2-7,.
CASSLWRGEDGYTF,TGTGCCAGCAGCTTATGGAGGGGGGAAGATGGCTACACCTTC,TRBV7-2,.,TRBJ1-2,.
CASSQGIGDYEQYF,TGTGCCAGCAGCCAAGGAATAGGTGACTACGAGCAGTACTTC,TRBV4-2,.,TRBJ2-7,.
CASSHGSGRLGENIQYF,TGTGCCAGCAGTCACGGTAGCGGGAGGCTAGGGGAAAACATTCAGTACTTC,TRBV3-1,TRBD2,TRBJ2-4,few
CSVVRPNTEAFF,TGCAGCGTTGTTCGTCCGAACACTGAAGCTTTCTTT,TRBV29-1,.,TRBJ1-1,.
CASSLNRGNTGELFF,TGTGCCAGCAGCTTAAACAGGGGGAACACCGGGGAGCTGTTTTTT,TRBV7-2,TRBD1,TRBJ2-2,.
CASSLLGTSEETQYF,TGCGCCAGCAGCTTGCTCGGGACTAGCGAAGAGACCCAGTACTTC,TRBV5-1,TRBD2,TRBJ2-5,.
CSARSRRGPNTEAFF,TGCAGTGCTAGGTCCCGTCGGGGTCCGAACACTGAAGCTTTCTTT,TRBV20-1,.,TRBJ1-1,.
CASSRRTANEQFF,TGTGCCAGCAGCCGCCGGACAGCTAATGAGCAGTTCTTC,TRBV5-1,.,TRBJ2-1,.
CASSQEQGGYEQYF,TGTGCCAGCAGCCAAGAGCAGGGAGGGTACGAGCAGTACTTC,TRBV14,TRBD2,TRBJ2-7,many
CSAGGLAIAKNIQYF,TGCAGTGCTGGGGGACTAGCGATAGCCAAAAACATTCAGTACTTC,TRBV20-1,TRBD2,TRBJ2-4,.
CASSADLNQPQHF,TGTGCCAGCAGTGCGGACTTGAATCAGCCCCAGCATTTT,TRBV12-3/TRBV12-4,.,TRBJ1-5,.
CTSRVPWGLFTGELFF,TGTACCAGTAGAGTGCCGTGGGGTTTATTCACCGGGGAGCTGTTTTTT,TRBV19,.,TRBJ2-2,.
CASSSNLLGTDNQPQHF,TGTGCCAGCAGCTCCAACCTTCTGGGGACAGATAATCAGCCCCAGCATTTT,TRBV7-2,TRBD1,TRBJ1-5,.
CASSQGVWAGANVLTF,TGCGCCAGCAGCCAAGGGGTATGGGCCGGGGCCAACGTCCTGACTTTC,TRBV4-1,.,TRBJ2-6,many
CAISAGTGDNDEAFF,TGTGCCATCAGCGCCGGGACAGGGGATAATGATGAAGCTTTCTTT,TRBV10-3,TRBD1,TRBJ1-1,.
CASRENRDREDTQYF,TGTGCCAGCAGAGAAAACCGGGACAGGGAAGATACGCAGTATTTT,TRBV7-9,TRBD1,TRBJ2-3,.
CATSDRPRTGSYNEQFF,TGTGCCACCAGTGATCGCCCCAGAACAGGATCCTACAATGAGCAGTTCTTC,TRBV24-1,.,TRBJ2-1,many
CASSLLSSNADTQYF,TGCGCCAGCAGCTTGCTGTCTAGCAACGCAGATACGCAGTATTTT,TRBV5-1,.,TRBJ2-3,.